This T cell receptor beta chain was recovered during a study of blood T cell repertoires in COVID-19. Across the whole study: COVID-19 samples, acute and convalescent, were from the United States, Italy and Spain. The cDNA or gDNA used as material had been derived from T cells, B-cell-depleted T cells, or PBMCs.

J was trimmed by 3 bases and V by 4 bases; bases with no gene match: 6. Looked up from germline, CDR1 is SGDLS and CDR2 is YYNGEE. CDR3 length: 14 residues. Data came from immunoSEQ multiplex PCR; TCRdb stores just in-frame clones and leaves some out. This table holds approximately 250,000 clones, around 86% found once. This chain joins TRBV9 and TRBJ2-5; 7 bases map to TRBD1. The TCR was taken from a man aged 35 to 55 with active or convalescent COVID-19. The sequenced sample was peripheral blood. CDR3 sequence (DNA): TGTGCCAGCAGCTCCAGACAGGGTAAAGAGACCCAGTACTTC. Its protein is CASSSRQGKETQYF. The full variable domain, in which reference TRBV9 and TRBJ2-5 provide the parts outside the CDR3, is DSGVTQTPKHLITATGQRVTLRCSPRSGDLSVYWYQQSLDQGLQFLIQYYNGEERAKGNILERFSAQQFPDLHSELNLSSLELGDSALYFCASSSRQGKETQYFGPGTRLLVL.